This T cell receptor (beta chain) was identified in a study of control samples from healthy donors and cancer patients. Assay: immunoSEQ multiplex PCR; the TCRdb copy retains only in-frame clones and omits some. The sample lists around 190,000 clones, around 90% occurring once. CDR1 and CDR2 from the germline V gene are WNHNN and SYGVQD (reference sequence). V lost 0 bases, J lost 8 bases, and 16 bases lay in between. The CDR3 spans 16 residues. The receptor was derived from a man aged 25 to 45 in good health. The gene calls are TRBV10-1 and TRBJ1-4, with unresolved D. What was sequenced was blood. CDR3 DNA sequence: TGCGCCAGCAGTGAGTCTTTATTAAGGGAGTGGGAAAAACTGTTTTTT. Translating it yields CASSESLLREWEKLFF.